One and the same sample provided the 23 T cell receptor beta chains below, sequenced in a study of blood T cell repertoires in COVID-19. Only in-frame clones appear in the TCRdb table, and some are missing; sequencing was by immunoSEQ multiplex PCR. The table has about 160,000 clones, around 84% seen once. Sequenced input: peripheral blood. The receptors here all came from a woman aged 80 or over with acute or convalescent COVID-19.

The V gene is TRBV27, the J gene TRBJ2-3; 8 positions match TRBD2. CDR3 size: 14 residues. V lost 6 bases to trimming and J lost 2 bases; unmatched junction nucleotides: 4. Per germline, CDR1 MNHEY and CDR2 SMNVEV (reference sequence). The DNA for the CDR3 is TGTGCCAGCAGAAGACTAGCGATCACAGATACGCAGTATTTT. It yields the protein CASRRLAITDTQYF.

The chain joins TRBV4-1 to TRBJ2-2; D not certain. This CDR3 region has 15 residues. The germline V and J ends were trimmed by 0 bases and 7 bases, with 12 bases remaining between them. Germline CDR1 MGHRA, CDR2 YSYEKL. The CDR3 nucleotides are TGCGCCAGCAGCCAAGATCAACTGGTCGGCGGGGAGCTGTTTTTT. It translates to CASSQDQLVGGELFF.

The chain combines TRBV19 with TRBJ2-3; perhaps TRBD2 as D (6 bases). The CDR3 has 16 residues. Germline V gives CDR1 LNHDA, CDR2 SQIVND (reference sequence). V gave up 4 bases and J gave up 1 base, with 15 bases separating them. The CDR3 loop reads CASSNLREAGTDTQYF. As DNA, the CDR3 is TGTGCCAGTAGTAACCTCAGGGAGGCGGGCACAGATACGCAGTATTTT.

The gene calls are TRBV7-9 and TRBJ2-1, with a weak D call TRBD2 (5 bases). Between the trimmed V and J ends, which lost 1 base and 8 bases, there was a span of 18 bases. In germline, CDR1 is SEHNR, CDR2 FQNEAQ (reference sequence). The CDR3 is 16 amino acids. CDR3 amino acids: CASSLEFGTRPYEQFF. The DNA of the CDR3 is TGTGCCAGCAGCTTAGAGTTCGGCACTAGGCCCTATGAGCAGTTCTTC.

The chain couples TRBV11-1 to TRBJ2-5, with D possibly matching TRBD2 (6 bases). CDR1 and CDR2 (germline): SGHAT, FQDESV (reference sequence). V was trimmed by 2 bases and J by 1 base, leaving 11 bases between them. This CDR3 region has 15 residues. DNA of the CDR3: TGTGCCAGCAGCTTACTGACTAGGGGCCAAGAGACCCAGTACTTC. It translates to CASSLLTRGQETQYF.

This clone was counted between two and nine times. The chain is built from TRBV4-3 and TRBJ2-7, with D possibly being TRBD2 (5 bases). Trimming removed 2 bases from V and 5 bases from J, with 10 bases in between. The CDR3 covers 13 residues. Germline V gene sequence: CDR1 LGHNA, CDR2 YSLEER. The CDR3 sequence is CASSQRTGNEQYF. In DNA form, the CDR3 reads TGCGCCAGCAGCCAAAGAACGGGGAACGAGCAGTACTTC.

This clone was observed once. This chain uses TRBV7-2 with TRBJ2-7, with D tentatively TRBD2 (6 bases). V gave up 3 bases and J gave up 5 bases, with 11 bases separating them. CDR3 length equals 13 residues. The V gene's germline CDR1 is SGHTA and CDR2 FQGNSA. The DNA for the CDR3 is TGTGCCAGCAGCTTCGACGGGGGTCACGAGCAGTACTTC. Its translation: CASSFDGGHEQYF.

The chain has TRBV20-1 and TRBJ2-5; 7 bases agree with TRBD1. The junction had 3 bases not matched to a gene; V was cut back by 4 bases and J by 1 base. The CDR3 totals 13 residues. Germline-derived CDR1 and CDR2 are DFQATT and SNEGSKA (reference sequence). The DNA of the CDR3 is TGCAGTGCTACTGACAGGGTCCAAGAGACCCAGTACTTC. Protein sequence: CSATDRVQETQYF.

The chain employs TRBV6-5 and TRBJ2-2; 9 nucleotides match TRBD1. The CDR3 totals 16 residues. Trimming took 2 bases from V and 8 from J; bases not matched to a gene: 9. Germline V gene lookup returns CDR1 MNHEY and CDR2 SVGAGI. CDR3 DNA sequence: TGTGCCAGCAGTTACGCGGGACAGGGAACATTTGGGGAGCTGTTTTTT. Its translation is CASSYAGQGTFGELFF.

The rearrangement links TRBV27 to TRBJ2-3; 9 bases match TRBD1. V was pared by 8 bases and J by 2 bases, with 8 bases of the junction left unmatched. Germline CDR1 reads MNHEY; CDR2 reads SMNVEV (reference sequence). The CDR3 runs to 15 residues. The CDR3: CASFQTGGATDTQYF. As DNA, the CDR3 is TGTGCCAGCTTTCAGACAGGGGGAGCCACAGATACGCAGTATTTT.

The chain employs TRBV27 and TRBJ2-1; D unresolved. Per germline, CDR1 MNHEY and CDR2 SMNVEV (reference sequence). The CDR3 length is 15 residues. Trimming cost V 5 bases and J 0 bases, with 11 bases left between them. The CDR3 coding sequence is TGTGCCAGCAGTCCCCAGATCCTCTCCTACAATGAGCAGTTCTTC. Amino acids: CASSPQILSYNEQFF.

The chain joins TRBV24-1 to TRBJ2-5; weak D call: TRBD2 (5 bases). The V end was cut by 2 bases, the J end by 1 base, with 16 bases between. Germline lookup yields CDR1 KGHDR and CDR2 SFDVKD. The CDR3 covers 17 residues. The CDR3: CATSDSARGRGQETQYF. CDR3 coding DNA: TGTGCCACCAGTGATTCCGCCCGGGGTCGAGGCCAAGAGACCCAGTACTTC.

CDR3 bases: TGTGCCAGCAGCTTAGGTGCGGGGGGGACTGAAGCTTTCTTT. This sequence encodes CASSLGAGGTEAFF. The chain recombines TRBV7-2 with TRBJ1-1; perhaps TRBD1 as D (5 bases). CDR1 is SGHTA, CDR2 FQGNSA, per germline. Trimming removed 1 base at V and 5 bases at J, with 11 bases between. This CDR3 is 14 amino acids long.

As to this clone: One end of the junction fails to match germline, which may point to a read error. The chain is built from TRBV5-3 and TRBJ2-5; no reliable D call. TRBV5-3 is designated an ORF whose function remains uncertain. The CDR3 totals 16 residues. CDR3 sequence reads: CARSLNGGLLQGTQYF. The CDR3, as DNA: TGTGCCAGAAGCTTGAATGGTGGGCTCCTACAAGGGACCCAGTACTTC.

The chain has TRBV19 and TRBJ2-7; 8 bases are a match to TRBD1. The length of the CDR3 is 16 residues. With V trimmed by 1 base and J by 6 bases, 11 bases remained unmatched. CDR1 LNHDA and CDR2 SQIVND come from the germline V gene (reference sequence). CDR3 sequence reads: CASSIVGQGARSEQYF. The CDR3 DNA reads TGTGCCAGTAGTATAGTAGGGCAGGGGGCGAGGTCCGAGCAGTACTTC. Drawing the rest from reference TRBV19 and TRBJ2-7, the complete variable domain is DGGITQSPKYLFRKEGQNVTLSCEQNLNHDAMYWYRQDPGQGLRLIYYSQIVNDFQKGDIAEGYSVSREKKESFPLTVTSAQKNPTAFYLCASSIVGQGARSEQYFGPGTRLTVT.

CDR3 amino acids: CASSQVLTSYNEQFF. DNA for the CDR3: TGTGCCAGCAGCCAAGTCCTCACAAGTTACAATGAGCAGTTCTTC. The rearrangement joins TRBV6-5 to TRBJ2-1, with unresolved D. The CDR3 is 15 amino acids. In germline, CDR1 is MNHEY, CDR2 SVGAGI. Trimming removed 6 bases at V and 4 bases at J, with 16 bases between.

V and J are TRBV20-1 and TRBJ1-1; D unclear. V was cut by 3 bases and J by 3 bases, with 5 bases left in between. This CDR3 comprises 11 residues. Per germline, CDR1 DFQATT and CDR2 SNEGSKA (reference sequence). CDR3 bases: TGCAGTGCTAGTCCGGACACTGAAGCTTTCTTT. Amino acids: CSASPDTEAFF.

This clone was counted once. The rearrangement joins TRBV30 to TRBJ2-7; D is perhaps TRBD1 (5 bases). Per the germline V gene, CDR1 is GTSNPN and CDR2 is SVGIG (reference sequence). The CDR3 totals 12 residues. V was cut by 2 bases and J by 7 bases, with 12 bases left in between. CDR3 sequence: CAWSSLGHEQYF. The CDR3 DNA reads as TGTGCCTGGAGTTCACTGGGGCATGAGCAGTACTTC.

The chain recombines TRBV7-9 with TRBJ1-1, with D perhaps TRBD1 (6 bases). V lost 3 bases to trimming and J lost 0 bases, with 11 bases between them. The CDR3 extends over 15 amino acids. Looked up from germline, CDR1 is SEHNR and CDR2 is FQNEAQ (reference sequence). CDR3 amino acids: CASSLRGLMNTEAFF. CDR3 nucleotide sequence: TGTGCCAGCAGCTTGCGGGGGCTGATGAACACTGAAGCTTTCTTT. The whole variable domain, filled in from reference TRBV7-9 and TRBJ1-1, reads DTGVSQNPRHKITKRGQNVTFRCDPISEHNRLYWYRQTLGQGPEFLTYFQNEAQLEKSRLLSDRFSAERPKGSFSTLEIQRTEQGDSAMYLCASSLRGLMNTEAFFGQGTRLTVV.

This clone has only one observation. This chain connects TRBV5-1 to TRBJ2-1, with 7 bases aligning to TRBD2. After removal of 0 bases from V and 5 bases from J, the junction contained 8 bases not matched to a gene. Germline V lookup: CDR1 SGHRS, CDR2 YFSETQ. The CDR3 is 16 amino acids. DNA of the CDR3: TGCGCCAGCAGCTTGGCCGGGCTAGCGGTACACAATGAGCAGTTCTTC. It codes for CASSLAGLAVHNEQFF.

The rearrangement uses TRBV18 and TRBJ1-1; tentative D call: TRBD1 (5 bases). Germline loops: CDR1 KGHSH, CDR2 LQKENI. The CDR3 consists of 13 residues. V was cut by 3 bases and J by 11 bases, with 16 bases left in between. For the CDR3, the DNA is TGTGCCAGCTCACCCTCGATCGGGGGAGAGGCTTTCTTT. It codes for CASSPSIGGEAFF.

V and J are TRBV7-2 and TRBJ2-5, with a possible D match to TRBD1 (6 bases). The CDR3 has 14 amino acids. Germline V gene lookup returns CDR1 SGHTA and CDR2 FQGNSA. Deletions cut 3 bases from V and 5 bases from J, with 13 bases between. CDR3 loop: CASSFYRDLETQYF. The CDR3 DNA reads as TGTGCCAGCAGCTTTTACAGGGATTTGGAGACCCAGTACTTC.

The chain employs TRBV6-2 or TRBV6-3 and TRBJ2-1, with 9 bases identical to TRBD1. The CDR3 length is 19 residues. CDR1 is MNHEY and CDR2 is SVGEGT in the germline V gene. J gave up 2 bases and V 0 bases, and 11 bases lay outside the gene matches. CDR3 sequence (DNA): TGTGCCAGCAGTTACTCGGTACAGGGGGCGATGACTCCCTACAATGAGCAGTTCTTC. This encodes CASSYSVQGAMTPYNEQFF.